This T cell receptor (beta chain) came from a study of response to subunit inactivated influenza vaccine. Study-wide points: Authors suggested few new T cells are recruited by each seasonal influenza vaccination.

TCRdb itself ran the RT-PCR reads through MiXCR, one entry per CDR3 protein. Of around 480,000 distinct CDR3 sequences listed, roughly 9.7% are singletons. V lost 2 bases and J lost 0, with 11 bases in between. Per germline, CDR1 MNHEY and CDR2 SVGAGI. This CDR3 is built from 15 residues. This clonotype was recorded at least ten times. Antigen specificity is unknown. This sequence originates from a man aged 50-60 years who received an inactivated influenza vaccine. The chain carries TRBV6-5 and TRBJ2-7; no definite D call. This sample comprised PBMCs from blood, obtained 45 days after vaccination. The CDR3 DNA is TGTGCCAGCAGTTACGGTCCTTTCAGCTCCTACGAGCAGTACTTC. Amino acids: CASSYGPFSSYEQYF.